Listed below are T cell receptor beta chains from one sample, sequenced in a study of post-analysis software for immune sequencing data. TCRdb reprocessed the PCR reads with MiXCR, giving one entry per CDR3 protein. Of around 770,000 distinct CDR3 sequences in the sample, approximately 44% were seen once. The material sequenced was blood. The receptors derive from a girl between 5 and 17 years old with multiple sclerosis. Both conserved end residues are part of each CDR3. The order of the fields is clone size, V gene, J gene, D gene, CDR3 protein, CDR3 DNA. A D gene is named only where the DNA matches it firmly. Clone size, where shown, is once, few, many, or a class for clones that have expanded.

NA	TRBV7-3	TRBJ2-2	TRBD1	CASSPQTGDTGELFF	TGTGCCAGCAGCCCCCAAACAGGGGACACCGGGGAGCTGTTTTTT
few	TRBV20-1	TRBJ2-5	NA	CSAARASASQETQYF	TGCAGTGCCGCAAGGGCTAGCGCTTCCCAAGAGACCCAGTACTTC
few	TRBV6-1	TRBJ2-1	TRBD2	CASSLLAGEVNEQFF	TGTGCCAGCAGTCTACTAGCGGGAGAGGTTAATGAGCAGTTCTTC
once	TRBV6-1	TRBJ2-3	NA	CASSDRPRGPLTDTQYF	TGTGCCAGCAGTGACCGCCCTCGGGGACCACTCACAGATACGCAGTATTTT
NA	TRBV12-3/TRBV12-4	TRBJ2-3	NA	CASTLRQLSTDTQYF	TGTGCCAGCACCCTTCGACAGCTTAGCACAGATACGCAGTATTTT
NA	TRBV9	TRBJ2-7	NA	CASSVGSSERGEQYF	TGTGCCAGCAGCGTAGGTTCAAGCGAGAGGGGCGAGCAGTACTTC
NA	TRBV15	TRBJ1-2	NA	CATSRGMAGRYGYTF	TGTGCCACCAGCAGAGGGATGGCAGGGCGGTATGGCTACACCTTC
few	TRBV7-9	TRBJ2-7	TRBD1	CASSLLLSGGYEQYF	TGTGCCAGCAGCCTACTACTCTCAGGGGGCTACGAGCAGTACTTC
few	TRBV6-2/TRBV6-3	TRBJ2-7	TRBD2	CASRPGLAGYEQYF	TGTGCCAGCAGACCGGGACTAGCGGGATACGAGCAGTACTTC
once	TRBV5-1	TRBJ2-1	NA	CARVALGPVGYNEQFF	TGCGCCAGGGTTGCGCTCGGGCCGGTGGGCTACAATGAGCAGTTCTTC
NA	TRBV24-1	TRBJ2-3	NA	CATSDPANTQYF	TGTGCCACCAGTGACCCCGCTAACACGCAGTATTTT
few	TRBV6-1	TRBJ1-5	NA	CASSLTDSNQPQHF	TGTGCCAGCAGTTTGACAGATAGCAATCAGCCCCAGCATTTT
NA	TRBV20-1	TRBJ1-2	TRBD1	CSARRQGSYTF	TGCAGTGCTAGGAGACAGGGTAGCTACACCTTC
NA	TRBV29-1	TRBJ2-3	NA	CSVEGGSTDTRYF	TGCAGCGTTGAAGGAGGCAGCACAGATACGCGGTATTTT